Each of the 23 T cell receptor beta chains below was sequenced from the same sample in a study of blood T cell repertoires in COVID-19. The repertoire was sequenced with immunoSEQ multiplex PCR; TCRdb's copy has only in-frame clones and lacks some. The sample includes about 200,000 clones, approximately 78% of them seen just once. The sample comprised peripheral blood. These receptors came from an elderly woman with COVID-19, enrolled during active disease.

CDR3 amino acids: CASSHEQGVSEAFF. The CDR3 nucleotides are TGTGCCAGCAGCCACGAGCAGGGGGTATCAGAAGCTTTCTTT. The rearrangement uses TRBV3-1 (or the pseudogene TRBV3-2) and TRBJ1-1; TRBD1 aligns across 7 bases. There are 14 residues in the CDR3. The V gene end was trimmed by 3 bases and the J gene end by 8 bases; junction bases not matched to a gene: 9. CDR1 and CDR2 (germline): LGHDT, YNNKEL (reference sequence).

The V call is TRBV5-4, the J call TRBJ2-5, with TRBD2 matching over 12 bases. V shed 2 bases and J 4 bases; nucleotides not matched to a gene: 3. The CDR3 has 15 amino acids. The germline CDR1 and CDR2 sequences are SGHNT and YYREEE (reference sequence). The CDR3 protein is CASSFPLAGGETQYF. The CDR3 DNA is TGTGCCAGCAGCTTCCCACTAGCGGGAGGAGAGACCCAGTACTTC. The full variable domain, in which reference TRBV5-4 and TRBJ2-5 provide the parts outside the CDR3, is ETGVTQSPTHLIKTRGQQVTLRCSSQSGHNTVSWYQQALGQGPQFIFQYYREEENGRGNFPPRFSGLQFPNYSSELNVNALELDDSALYLCASSFPLAGGETQYFGPGTRLLVL.

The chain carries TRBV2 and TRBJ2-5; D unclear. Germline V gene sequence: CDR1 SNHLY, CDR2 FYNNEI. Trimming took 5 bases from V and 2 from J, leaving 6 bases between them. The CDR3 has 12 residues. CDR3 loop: CASSLNQETQYF. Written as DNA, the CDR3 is TGTGCCAGCAGTTTAAATCAAGAGACCCAGTACTTC.

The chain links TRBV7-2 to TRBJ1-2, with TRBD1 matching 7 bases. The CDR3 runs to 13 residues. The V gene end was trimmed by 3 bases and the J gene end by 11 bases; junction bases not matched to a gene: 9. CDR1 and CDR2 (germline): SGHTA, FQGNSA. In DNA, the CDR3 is TGTGCCAGCAGCTTTATGTCAGGGGGAGGATACACCTTC. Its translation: CASSFMSGGGYTF.

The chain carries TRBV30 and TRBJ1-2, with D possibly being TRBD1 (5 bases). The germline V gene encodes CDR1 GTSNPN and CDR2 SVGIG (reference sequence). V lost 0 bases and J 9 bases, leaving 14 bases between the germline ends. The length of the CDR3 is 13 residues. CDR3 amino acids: CAWSVLTGGSYTF. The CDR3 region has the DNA TGTGCCTGGAGTGTACTTACGGGGGGGAGCTACACCTTC.

The CDR3 region is CSASSSGDSDTQYF. DNA for the CDR3: TGCAGTGCTAGTAGTAGCGGGGACTCAGATACGCAGTATTTT. The chain uses TRBV20-1 and TRBJ2-3; TRBD2 matches at 8 bases. With V trimmed by 3 bases and J by 4 bases, 6 bases remained unmatched. The CDR3 runs to 14 residues. Germline V gene sequence: CDR1 DFQATT, CDR2 SNEGSKA (reference sequence).

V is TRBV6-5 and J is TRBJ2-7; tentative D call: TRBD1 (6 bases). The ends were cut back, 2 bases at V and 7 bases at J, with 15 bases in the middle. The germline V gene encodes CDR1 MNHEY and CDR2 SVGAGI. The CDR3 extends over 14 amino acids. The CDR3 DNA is TGTGCCAGCAGTTACAACTCACAGGGACGGGAGCAGTACTTC. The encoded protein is CASSYNSQGREQYF.

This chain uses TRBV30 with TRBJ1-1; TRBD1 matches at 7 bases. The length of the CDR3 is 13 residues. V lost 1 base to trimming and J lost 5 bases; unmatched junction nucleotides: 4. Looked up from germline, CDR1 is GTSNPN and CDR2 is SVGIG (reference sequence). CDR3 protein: CAWSGRGPTEAFF. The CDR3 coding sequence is TGTGCCTGGAGTGGAAGGGGGCCAACTGAAGCTTTCTTT.

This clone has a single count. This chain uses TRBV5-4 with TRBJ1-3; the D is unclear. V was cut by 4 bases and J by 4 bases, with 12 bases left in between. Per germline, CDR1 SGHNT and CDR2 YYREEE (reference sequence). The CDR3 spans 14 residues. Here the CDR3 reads CASSISTRGNTIYF. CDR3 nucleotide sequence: TGTGCCAGCAGCATCTCGACACGAGGAAACACCATATATTTT.

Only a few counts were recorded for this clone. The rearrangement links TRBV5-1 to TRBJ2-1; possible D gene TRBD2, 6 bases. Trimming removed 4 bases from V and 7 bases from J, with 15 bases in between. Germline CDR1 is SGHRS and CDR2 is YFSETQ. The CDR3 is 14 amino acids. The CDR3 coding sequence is TGCGCCAGCAGCCTTATGGGACTTCCTAATGAGCAGTTCTTC. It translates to CASSLMGLPNEQFF. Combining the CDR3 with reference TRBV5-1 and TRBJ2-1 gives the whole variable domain KAGVTQTPRYLIKTRGQQVTLSCSPISGHRSVSWYQQTPGQGLQFLFEYFSETQRNKGNFPGRFSGRQFSNSRSEMNVSTLELGDSALYLCASSLMGLPNEQFFGPGTRLTVL.

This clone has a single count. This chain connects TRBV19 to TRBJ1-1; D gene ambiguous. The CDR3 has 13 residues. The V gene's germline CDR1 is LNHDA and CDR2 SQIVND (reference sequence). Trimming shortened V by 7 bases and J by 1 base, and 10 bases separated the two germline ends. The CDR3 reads CASTSEWNTEAFF. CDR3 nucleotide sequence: TGTGCCAGTACCTCGGAGTGGAACACTGAAGCTTTCTTT.

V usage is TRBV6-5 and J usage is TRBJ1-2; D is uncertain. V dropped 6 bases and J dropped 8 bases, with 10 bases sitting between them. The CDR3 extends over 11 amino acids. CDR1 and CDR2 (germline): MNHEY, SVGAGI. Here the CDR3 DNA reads TGTGCCAGCAGCAGTGATCGAGGCTACACCTTC. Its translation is CASSSDRGYTF.

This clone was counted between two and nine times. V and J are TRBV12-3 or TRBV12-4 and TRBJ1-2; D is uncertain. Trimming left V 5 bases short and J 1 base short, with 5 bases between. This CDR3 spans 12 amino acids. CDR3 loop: CASSPHNYGYTF. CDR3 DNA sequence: TGTGCCAGCAGTCCCCATAACTATGGCTACACCTTC.

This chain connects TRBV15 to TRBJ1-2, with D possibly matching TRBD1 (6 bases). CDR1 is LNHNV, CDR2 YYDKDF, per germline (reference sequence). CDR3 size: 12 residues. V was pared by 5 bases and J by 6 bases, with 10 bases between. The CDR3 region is CATSHRDNGYTF. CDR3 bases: TGTGCCACCAGCCACCGGGACAATGGCTACACCTTC.

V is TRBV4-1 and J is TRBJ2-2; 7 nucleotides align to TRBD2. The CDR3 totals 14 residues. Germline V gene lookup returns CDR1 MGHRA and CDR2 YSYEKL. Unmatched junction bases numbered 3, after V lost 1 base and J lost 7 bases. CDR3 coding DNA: TGCGCCAGCAGCCAAGTTGCGGGGGTCGGGGAGCTGTTTTTT. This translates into CASSQVAGVGELFF.

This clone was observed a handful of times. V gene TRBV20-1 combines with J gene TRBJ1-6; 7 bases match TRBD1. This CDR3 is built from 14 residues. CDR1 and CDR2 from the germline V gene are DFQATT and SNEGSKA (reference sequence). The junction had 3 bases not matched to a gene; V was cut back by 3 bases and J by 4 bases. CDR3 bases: TGCAGTGCTAGTGGGGGACAGTATAATTCACCCCTCCACTTT. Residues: CSASGGQYNSPLHF.

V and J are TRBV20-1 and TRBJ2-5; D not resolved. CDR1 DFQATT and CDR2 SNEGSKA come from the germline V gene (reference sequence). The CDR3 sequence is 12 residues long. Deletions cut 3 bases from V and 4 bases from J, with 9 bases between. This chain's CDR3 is CSASLVGETQYF. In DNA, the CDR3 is TGCAGTGCTAGTTTAGTTGGAGAGACCCAGTACTTC.

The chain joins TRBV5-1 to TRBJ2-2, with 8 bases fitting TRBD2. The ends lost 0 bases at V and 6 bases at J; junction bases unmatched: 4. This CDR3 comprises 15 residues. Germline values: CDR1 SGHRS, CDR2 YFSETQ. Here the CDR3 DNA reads TGCGCCAGCAGCTTGGAGGGGACTAGGGCCGGGGAGCTGTTTTTT. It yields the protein CASSLEGTRAGELFF.

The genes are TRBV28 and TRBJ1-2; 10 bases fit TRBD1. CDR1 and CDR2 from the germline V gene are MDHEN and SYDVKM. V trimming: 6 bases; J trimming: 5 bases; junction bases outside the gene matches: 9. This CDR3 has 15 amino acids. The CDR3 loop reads CASSQTGTGVYGYTF. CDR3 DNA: TGTGCCAGCAGCCAAACCGGGACAGGGGTTTATGGCTACACCTTC.

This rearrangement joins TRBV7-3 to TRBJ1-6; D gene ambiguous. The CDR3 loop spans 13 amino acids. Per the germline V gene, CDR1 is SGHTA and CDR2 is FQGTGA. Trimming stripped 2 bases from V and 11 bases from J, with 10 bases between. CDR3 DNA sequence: TGTGCCAGCAGCTTATGGGCCGAGACACCCCTCCACTTT. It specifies CASSLWAETPLHF.

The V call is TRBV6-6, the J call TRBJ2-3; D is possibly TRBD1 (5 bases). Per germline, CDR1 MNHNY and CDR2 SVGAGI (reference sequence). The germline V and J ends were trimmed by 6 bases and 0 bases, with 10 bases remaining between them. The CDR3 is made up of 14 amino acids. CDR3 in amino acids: CASRRTPSTDTQYF. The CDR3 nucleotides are TGTGCCAGCAGGAGGACACCTAGCACAGATACGCAGTATTTT.

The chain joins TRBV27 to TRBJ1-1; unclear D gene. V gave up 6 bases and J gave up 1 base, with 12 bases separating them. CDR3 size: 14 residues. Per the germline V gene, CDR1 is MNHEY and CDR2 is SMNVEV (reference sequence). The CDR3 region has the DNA TGTGCCAGCAGGTTTCGTCCAGAGAACACTGAAGCTTTCTTT. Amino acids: CASRFRPENTEAFF.

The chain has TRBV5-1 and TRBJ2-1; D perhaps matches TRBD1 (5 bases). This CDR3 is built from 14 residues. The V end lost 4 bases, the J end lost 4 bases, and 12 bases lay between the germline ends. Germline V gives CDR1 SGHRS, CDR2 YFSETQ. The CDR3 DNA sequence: TGCGCCAGCAGCAAGGTCCAGGGATACAATGAGCAGTTCTTC. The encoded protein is CASSKVQGYNEQFF.